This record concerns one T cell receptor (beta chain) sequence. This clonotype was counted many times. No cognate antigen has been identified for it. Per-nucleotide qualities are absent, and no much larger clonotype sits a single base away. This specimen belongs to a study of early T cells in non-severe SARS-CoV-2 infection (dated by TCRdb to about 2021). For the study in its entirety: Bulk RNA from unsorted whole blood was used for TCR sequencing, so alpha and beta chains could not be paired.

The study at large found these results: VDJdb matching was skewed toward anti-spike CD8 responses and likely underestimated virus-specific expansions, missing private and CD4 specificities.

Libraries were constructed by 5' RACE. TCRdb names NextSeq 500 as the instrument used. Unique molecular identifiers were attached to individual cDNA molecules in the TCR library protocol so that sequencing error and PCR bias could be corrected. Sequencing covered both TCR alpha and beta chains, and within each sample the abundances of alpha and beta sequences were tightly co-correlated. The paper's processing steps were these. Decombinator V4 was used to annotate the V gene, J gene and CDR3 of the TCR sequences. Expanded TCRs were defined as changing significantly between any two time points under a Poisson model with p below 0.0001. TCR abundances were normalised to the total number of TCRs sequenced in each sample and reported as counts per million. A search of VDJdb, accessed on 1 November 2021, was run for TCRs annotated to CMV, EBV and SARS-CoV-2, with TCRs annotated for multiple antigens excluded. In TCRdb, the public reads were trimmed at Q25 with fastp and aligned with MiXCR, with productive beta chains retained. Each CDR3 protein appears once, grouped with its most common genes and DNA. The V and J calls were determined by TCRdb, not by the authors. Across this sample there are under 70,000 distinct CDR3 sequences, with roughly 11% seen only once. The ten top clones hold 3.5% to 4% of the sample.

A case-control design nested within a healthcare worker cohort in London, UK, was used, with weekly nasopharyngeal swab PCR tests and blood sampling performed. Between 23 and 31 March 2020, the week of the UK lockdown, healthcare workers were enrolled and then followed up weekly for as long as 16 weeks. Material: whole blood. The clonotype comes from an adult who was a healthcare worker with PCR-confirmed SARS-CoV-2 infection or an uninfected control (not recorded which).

The CDR3 here reads CASSQGGQGQFF. The DNA is as follows: TGTGCCAGCAGCCAAGGGGGGCAGGGGCAGTTCTTC. The chain joins TRBV3-1 to TRBJ2-1; matching of 6 bases hints at TRBD1 as the D gene. The CDR3 sequence holds 12 residues, the cysteine and phenylalanine included. Only the CDR3 DNA is retained, 36 bases long and in frame from the first base. From a lookup of the germline V gene (reference sequence), CDR1 and CDR2 are LGHDT and YNNKEL. V lost 1 base and J lost 12 bases; the stretch between them is 10 bases long.